This T cell receptor (beta chain) was recovered during a study of cytomegalovirus exposure and HLA in healthy donors. The PCR used 60 Vbeta and 13 Jbeta primers. Per the study methods: As a later analysis found, there were 80 million or so unique TCR beta chains, of which roughly 11 million were shared. Assay: immunoSEQ multiplex PCR; the TCRdb copy retains only in-frame clones and omits some. For V, J and clone size, that table is used; D and trimming come from the DNA. The table shows 100,000 to 150,000 clones, with approximately 82% occurring only once. V dropped 6 bases and J dropped 4; count of bases not matched to a gene: 11. CDR3 length equals 18 residues. Study-level findings and limits: The authors excluded some V segments, including TRBV6-2 and TRBV6-3, as indistinguishable. Generally TCR sequences proved uncommon, though certain public TCRs appeared in numerous donors.

To note about this clone: Antigen: not known.

V and J are TRBV23-1 and TRBJ1-6; TRBD1 matches at 11 bases. TRBV23-1 has ORF status, its function being uncertain. The source is a boy younger than 10 in good health and CMV-seronegative. Sequenced: PBMCs. The CDR3 nucleotides read TGCGCCAGCAGGGGACAGGGGGTGGTGGGTATATATAATTCACCCCTCCACTTT. Residues: CASRGQGVVGIYNSPLHF.